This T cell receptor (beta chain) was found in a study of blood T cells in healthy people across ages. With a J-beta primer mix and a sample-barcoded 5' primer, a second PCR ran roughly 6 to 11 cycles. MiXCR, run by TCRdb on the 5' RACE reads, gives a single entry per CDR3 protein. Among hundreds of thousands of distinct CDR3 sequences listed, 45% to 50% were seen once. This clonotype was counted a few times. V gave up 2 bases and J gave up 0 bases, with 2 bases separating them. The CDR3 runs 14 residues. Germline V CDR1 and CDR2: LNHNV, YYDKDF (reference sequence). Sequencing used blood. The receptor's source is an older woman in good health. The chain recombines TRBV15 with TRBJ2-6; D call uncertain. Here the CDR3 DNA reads TGTGCCACCAGCAGAAACTCTGGGGCCAACGTCCTGACTTTC. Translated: CATSRNSGANVLTF. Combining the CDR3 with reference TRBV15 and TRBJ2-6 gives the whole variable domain DAMVIQNPRYQVTQFGKPVTLSCSQTLNHNVMYWYQQKSSQAPKLLFHYYDKDFNNEADTPDNFQSRRPNTSFCFLDIRSPGLGDTAMYLCATSRNSGANVLTFGAGSRLTVL.